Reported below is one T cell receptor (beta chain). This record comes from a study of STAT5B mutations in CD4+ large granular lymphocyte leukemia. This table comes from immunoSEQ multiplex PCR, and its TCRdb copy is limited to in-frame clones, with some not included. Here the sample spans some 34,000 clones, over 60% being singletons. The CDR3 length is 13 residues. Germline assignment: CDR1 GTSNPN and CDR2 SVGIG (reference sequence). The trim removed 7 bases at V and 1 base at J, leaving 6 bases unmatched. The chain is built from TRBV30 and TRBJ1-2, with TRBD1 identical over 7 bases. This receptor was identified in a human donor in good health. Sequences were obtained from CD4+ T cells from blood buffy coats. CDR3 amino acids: CASGDSFNYGYTF. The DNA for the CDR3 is TGTGCCTCTGGGGACAGTTTTAACTATGGCTACACCTTC.